What follows are 30 T cell receptor beta chains derived from one specimen sequenced in a study of T-cell reconstitution after alpha-beta-depleted transplantation in children. Unique molecular identifiers were incorporated when the TCRbeta library was constructed. TCRdb re-called the PCR reads with MiXCR, one entry per CDR3 protein. This repertoire shows around 420,000 distinct CDR3 sequences, roughly 15% found once; its top ten account for under 30%. Sequences were derived from PBMCs, mostly from graft donor cells, sampled 360 days after TCRalphabeta/CD19-depleted stem cell transplant. These receptors were obtained from a boy in the first two years of life who had a stem cell transplant for Wiskott-Aldrich syndrome, so the T cells may come from the graft donor.

The rearrangement uses TRBV20-1 and TRBJ2-5, with TRBD2 identical over 12 bases. The V gene end was trimmed by 6 bases and the J gene end by 3 bases; junction bases not matched to a gene: 8. Germline values: CDR1 DFQATT, CDR2 SNEGSKA (reference sequence). The CDR3 runs to 15 residues. The CDR3 DNA reads as TGCAGTGCGACTCGACTAGCGGGGGACAAAGAGACCCAGTACTTC. This gives the protein CSATRLAGDKETQYF.

There are a few counts of this clonotype. This sequence joins TRBV4-1 and TRBJ2-7; TRBD2 matches 8 bases. CDR1 and CDR2 from the germline V gene are MGHRA and YSYEKL. The CDR3 runs 19 residues. With V trimmed by 1 base and J by 3 bases, 17 bases remained unmatched. CDR3 residues: CASSQAPSLLSGGDYEQYF. The CDR3 region has the DNA TGCGCCAGCAGCCAAGCCCCCTCTCTACTCAGCGGGGGTGACTACGAGCAGTACTTC.

In its sample, this clonotype was seen a few times. The chain has TRBV10-1 and TRBJ2-5; D not certain. The CDR3 has 12 amino acids. The germline CDR1 and CDR2 sequences are WNHNN and SYGVQD (reference sequence). Trimming removed 0 bases from V and 5 bases from J, with 4 bases in between. The CDR3 reads CASSESSETQYF. CDR3 nucleotide sequence: TGCGCCAGCAGTGAGTCATCGGAGACCCAGTACTTC.

The chain employs TRBV29-1 and TRBJ2-1, with D possibly TRBD2 on 6 matching bases. Germline CDR1 reads SQVTM; CDR2 reads ANQGSEA. V lost 5 bases, J lost 3 bases, and 14 bases lay in between. There are 14 residues in the CDR3. In nucleotides, the CDR3 is TGCAGCGTTTTCGGGAGCCTTTACTACAATGAGCAGTTCTTC. It codes for CSVFGSLYYNEQFF.

This clonotype was counted a few times. The chain is built from TRBV12-3 or TRBV12-4 and TRBJ1-2; 7 bases are shared with TRBD1. V dropped 2 bases and J dropped 6; count of bases not matched to a gene: 3. There are 13 residues in the CDR3. DNA of the CDR3: TGTGCCAGCAGTTTAAGGGGGCCCGATGGCTACACCTTC. Translating it yields CASSLRGPDGYTF.

The chain couples TRBV5-1 to TRBJ2-7; TRBD2 agrees at 11 bases. The germline V gene has CDR1 SGHRS and CDR2 YFSETQ. The junction had 3 bases not matched to a gene; V was cut back by 4 bases and J by 3 bases. This CDR3 is 14 amino acids long. Here the CDR3 DNA reads TGCGCCAGCAGCCAGGGGACTAGCGGCTACGAGCAGTACTTC. Amino acid sequence: CASSQGTSGYEQYF.

The V and J genes are TRBV6-2 or TRBV6-3 and TRBJ2-7; 9 nucleotides match TRBD2. Germline CDR1 MNHEY, CDR2 SVGEGT. The ends lost 6 bases at V and 3 bases at J; junction bases unmatched: 9. This CDR3 comprises 15 residues. The CDR3 sequence: CASSSPSSGSYEQYF. For the CDR3, the DNA is TGTGCCAGCAGCAGTCCCAGTAGCGGGAGCTACGAGCAGTACTTC.

J is TRBJ2-5 and V is TRBV24-1; no reliable D call. V lost 2 bases to trimming and J lost 0 bases, with 15 bases between them. This CDR3 is 17 amino acids long. Looked up from germline, CDR1 is KGHDR and CDR2 is SFDVKD. CDR3 sequence reads: CATSDSPPRSNQETQYF. As DNA, the CDR3 is TGTGCCACCAGTGATTCCCCTCCTCGGTCCAACCAAGAGACCCAGTACTTC.

This clonotype was recorded a few times. CDR3 nucleotides: TGCGCCAGCAGCCAACCCCCTTATGGCTACACCTTC. This sequence encodes CASSQPPYGYTF. This rearrangement joins TRBV4-1 to TRBJ1-2; D remains ambiguous. Deletions cut 2 bases from V and 5 bases from J, with 6 bases between. The CDR3 is 12 amino acids. CDR1 is MGHRA, CDR2 YSYEKL, per germline.

This clonotype turned up a few times. V gene TRBV29-1 combines with J gene TRBJ1-2; no clear D. The germline gives CDR1 SQVTM, CDR2 ANQGSEA. The CDR3 is made up of 11 amino acids. V shed 7 bases and J shed 4 bases, with 10 bases lying between them. DNA of the CDR3: TGCAGCGGTGGCGCTTCCTATGGCTACACCTTC. Translation: CSGGASYGYTF.

This clonotype has only a few counts. V gene TRBV7-2 combines with J gene TRBJ2-7, with 9 bases that match TRBD2. Germline assignment: CDR1 SGHTA and CDR2 FQGNSA. The CDR3 covers 15 residues. V lost 5 bases and J lost 7; bases outside the gene matches: 12. The CDR3 nucleotides read TGTGCCAGCAGCCCCATGGTAGCGGGAGAAGGAGAGCAGTACTTC. Translation: CASSPMVAGEGEQYF.

This clonotype has just a few counts. The rearrangement joins TRBV18 to TRBJ2-7; D unclear. This CDR3 has 14 residues. CDR1 KGHSH and CDR2 LQKENI come from the germline V gene. Trimming shortened V by 3 bases and J by 6 bases, and 15 bases separated the two germline ends. DNA of the CDR3: TGTGCCAGCTCACCGGGGTATGACCCTTGCGAGCAGTACTTC. It is translated as CASSPGYDPCEQYF.

In this sample, this clonotype turned up a few times. The chain carries TRBV13 and TRBJ2-2; TRBD1 might be the D (6 bases). Trimming stripped 5 bases from V and 2 bases from J, with 15 bases between. From germline, CDR1 is PRHDT and CDR2 FYEKMQ (reference sequence). This CDR3 is 16 amino acids long. The CDR3 is CASSRQGLRNTGELFF. The CDR3 coding sequence is TGTGCCAGCAGCCGCCAGGGGCTCAGAAACACCGGGGAGCTGTTTTTT.

In its sample, this clonotype was seen a few times. The chain uses TRBV5-1 and TRBJ1-1; D is perhaps TRBD1 (5 bases). Germline-derived CDR1 and CDR2 are SGHRS and YFSETQ. The ends were cut back, 2 bases at V and 1 base at J, with 9 bases in the middle. The CDR3 has 14 residues. In nucleotides, the CDR3 is TGCGCCAGCAGCTTTTCAGGGTGGAACACTGAAGCTTTCTTT. Translating gives CASSFSGWNTEAFF.

A few counts support this clonotype. This chain joins TRBV10-3 and TRBJ2-1; 10 bases agree with TRBD2. Germline CDR1 ENHRY, CDR2 SYGVKD. CDR3 length: 13 amino acids. V gave up 7 bases and J gave up 5 bases; unmatched junction bases: 2. The CDR3 nucleotides read TGTGCCATCATGGGGACTAGCGACAATGAGCAGTTCTTC. Translation: CAIMGTSDNEQFF.

This clonotype came up a few times. The CDR3: CATSPRGLAGVGEQFF. CDR3 nucleotide sequence: TGTGCCACCAGTCCCCGGGGACTAGCGGGAGTAGGTGAGCAGTTCTTC. The rearrangement joins TRBV24-1 to TRBJ2-1, with TRBD2 identical over 14 bases. Germline values: CDR1 KGHDR, CDR2 SFDVKD. The V gene end was trimmed by 6 bases and the J gene end by 9 bases; junction bases not matched to a gene: 9. The CDR3 is 16 amino acids.

V usage is TRBV7-9 and J usage is TRBJ2-3; possibly TRBD2 for D (6 bases). Germline CDR1 reads SEHNR; CDR2 reads FQNEAQ (reference sequence). The V end was cut by 1 base, the J end by 4 bases, with 9 bases between. The CDR3 loop spans 14 amino acids. CDR3 nucleotides: TGTGCCAGCAGCTTAGTGCGGGGTGCAGATACGCAGTATTTT. It encodes CASSLVRGADTQYF.

In its sample, this clonotype was seen a few times. This sequence joins TRBV27 and TRBJ2-7, with 9 bases that match TRBD1. The CDR3 consists of 13 residues. Trimming removed 6 bases from V and 3 bases from J; junction bases left unmatched: 3. Germline-derived CDR1 and CDR2 are MNHEY and SMNVEV (reference sequence). The CDR3 coding sequence is TGTGCCAGCAGACGGGACAGGGACTACGAGCAGTACTTC. Amino acids: CASRRDRDYEQYF.

This clonotype showed up many times. The chain is built from TRBV5-1 and TRBJ1-1; tentatively, D is TRBD1 (6 bases). From germline, CDR1 is SGHRS and CDR2 YFSETQ. The V gene lost 4 bases and the J gene lost 2 bases, with 15 bases spanning the gap. The length of the CDR3 is 15 residues. CDR3 nucleotide sequence: TGCGCCAGCAGCATTACAGGGTTACCCAACACTGAAGCTTTCTTT. This codes for CASSITGLPNTEAFF.

The V call is TRBV6-2 or TRBV6-3, the J call TRBJ2-6; D may be TRBD1 (6 bases). CDR1 and CDR2 from the germline V gene are MNHEY and SVGEGT. The length of the CDR3 is 14 residues. Trimming removed 6 bases from V and 3 bases from J, with 9 bases in between. CDR3 residues: CASRFRGGANVLTF. CDR3 DNA: TGTGCCAGCAGATTCAGGGGTGGGGCCAACGTCCTGACTTTC.

The J gene is TRBJ2-5, the V gene TRBV29-1, with 10 positions matching TRBD1. The CDR3 is 14 amino acids. CDR1 SQVTM and CDR2 ANQGSEA come from the germline V gene. V trimming: 6 bases; J trimming: 5 bases; junction bases outside the gene matches: 9. This CDR3 reads CSVRTGQGWETQYF. The CDR3 nucleotides read TGCAGCGTGCGCACGGGACAGGGGTGGGAGACCCAGTACTTC.

This clonotype was seen more than once but under ten times. This CDR3 reads CASSSAGGRYEQYF. The CDR3, as DNA: TGTGCCAGCAGTTCCGCAGGGGGACGCTACGAGCAGTACTTC. The rearrangement joins TRBV27 to TRBJ2-7, with 7 bases aligning to TRBD1. CDR1 is MNHEY and CDR2 is SMNVEV in the germline V gene (reference sequence). V lost 4 bases and J lost 3; bases outside the gene matches: 6. The CDR3 runs 14 residues.

This clonotype has just a few counts. V and J are TRBV3-1 and TRBJ2-3; 8 bases are a match to TRBD2. Per the germline V gene, CDR1 is LGHDT and CDR2 is YNNKEL (reference sequence). V was pared by 4 bases and J by 6 bases, with 9 bases of the junction left unmatched. The CDR3 is 15 amino acids. CDR3 sequence: CASSLISGTKDTQYF. The CDR3 DNA reads TGTGCCAGCAGCCTCATTAGCGGGACTAAGGATACGCAGTATTTT.

This sequence joins TRBV7-2 and TRBJ1-5; D call uncertain. Germline lookup yields CDR1 SGHTA and CDR2 FQGNSA. The CDR3 consists of 15 residues. Trimming cost V 0 bases and J 3 bases, with 9 bases left between them. For the CDR3, the DNA is TGTGCCAGCAGCTTAGCGGGGAGGGCCAATCAGCCCCAGCATTTT. As protein: CASSLAGRANQPQHF.

This CDR3 is CASGSFPYEQYF. The CDR3 DNA reads TGTGCCAGCGGATCCTTCCCCTACGAGCAGTACTTC. The chain has TRBV2 and TRBJ2-7; the D is unclear. This CDR3 spans 12 amino acids. Germline V lookup: CDR1 SNHLY, CDR2 FYNNEI. The V gene lost 8 bases and the J gene lost 2 bases, with 10 bases spanning the gap. Based on the CDR3 plus reference TRBV2 and TRBJ2-7, the full variable domain is EPEVTQTPSHQVTQMGQEVILRCVPISNHLYFYWYRQILGQKVEFLVSFYNNEISEKSEIFDDQFSVERPDGSNFTLKIRSTKLEDSAMYFCASGSFPYEQYFGPGTRLTVT.

This clonotype was detected a few times. The rearrangement links TRBV7-2 to TRBJ2-2; weak D call: TRBD2 (6 bases). From germline, CDR1 is SGHTA and CDR2 FQGNSA. V lost 0 bases and J lost 4, with 12 bases in between. This CDR3 has 16 amino acids. The CDR3 loop reads CASSLASSGPTGELFF. The CDR3 nucleotides are TGTGCCAGCAGCTTAGCGAGTAGCGGACCCACCGGGGAGCTGTTTTTT. The full variable domain, in which reference TRBV7-2 and TRBJ2-2 provide the parts outside the CDR3, is GAGVSQSPSNKVTEKGKDVELRCDPISGHTALYWYRQSLGQGLEFLIYFQGNSAPDKSGLPSDRFSAERTGGSVSTLTIQRTQQEDSAVYLCASSLASSGPTGELFFGEGSRLTVL.

Only a few counts were recorded for this clonotype. The V call is TRBV10-2, the J call TRBJ2-1; the D gene is possibly TRBD2 (5 bases). This CDR3 has 13 amino acids. V shed 6 bases and J shed 3 bases, with 9 bases lying between them. Germline loops: CDR1 WSHSY, CDR2 SAAADI. The CDR3 coding sequence is TGCGCCAGCAGATTACTAGGCTACAATGAGCAGTTCTTC. The encoded protein is CASRLLGYNEQFF.

This clonotype has more than one count but fewer than ten. The chain is built from TRBV19 and TRBJ2-2, with D maybe TRBD1 (5 bases). Trimming left V 3 bases short and J 4 bases short, with 15 bases between. CDR1 is LNHDA and CDR2 is SQIVND in the germline V gene (reference sequence). CDR3 length equals 16 residues. The CDR3 nucleotides are TGTGCCAGTAGTATTTCGCACAGGTTCGGCACCGGGGAGCTGTTTTTT. Encoded protein: CASSISHRFGTGELFF.

This clonotype was observed a few times. The chain combines TRBV15 with TRBJ1-5; the match to TRBD1 covers 11 bases. V dropped 6 bases and J dropped 7; count of bases not matched to a gene: 8. Germline V gives CDR1 LNHNV, CDR2 YYDKDF (reference sequence). The CDR3 runs 15 residues. CDR3 bases: TGTGCCACCAGTCCGGACAGGGGGCAAAGGCAGCCCCAGCATTTT. Amino acids: CATSPDRGQRQPQHF.

This clonotype was seen many times. The DNA for the CDR3 is TGTGCCACCAGTGTGGGGGGCACAGATACGCAGTATTTT. Protein: CATSVGGTDTQYF. The J gene is TRBJ2-3, the V gene TRBV24-1; D assignment may be TRBD1 or TRBD2 (5 bases each). CDR1 and CDR2 from the germline V gene are KGHDR and SFDVKD. The V and J ends lost 5 bases and 1 base respectively, with 6 bases between them. The CDR3 is 13 residues long.